This entry is about one T cell receptor beta chain. Its antigen is unknown. This sample is drawn from a study of PD-1 blockade in classical Hodgkin lymphoma. In the study overall: Each patient was given nivolumab 3 mg/kg through a vein every 2 weeks.

The repertoire was sequenced with immunoSEQ multiplex PCR; TCRdb's copy has only in-frame clones and lacks some. The data contain 40,000 to 50,000 clones, roughly nine tenths of them singletons. Brentuximab vedotin exposure varied among the patients, all of whom had relapsed after autologous stem cell transplantation. The germline V gene encodes CDR1 SGDLS and CDR2 YYNGEE. The CDR3 contains 14 residues. V was pared by 3 bases and J by 3 bases, with 12 bases between. The study, taken as a whole, reports: Diversity similar to that of newly diagnosed patients was seen at baseline in complete responders. By C4D1, CD4+ diversity increased significantly, especially in complete responders. Patients starting nivolumab less than 1 year after ASCT had lower diversity and were excluded from later analyses.

The sequenced sample was peripheral blood mononuclear cells (PBMCs), obtained before the second cycle of nivolumab. The V and J genes are TRBV9 and TRBJ1-2; D might be TRBD1 (6 bases). This sequence was found in a human donor with classical Hodgkin lymphoma. This chain's CDR3 is CASSGAGGHYGYTF. The CDR3 nucleotides are TGTGCCAGCAGCGGCGCGGGGGGGCACTATGGCTACACCTTC.